Sequencing of this T cell receptor beta chain was carried out in a study of T-cell memory formation after mild COVID-19. TCRdb processed the 5' RACE reads anew with MiXCR; each CDR3 protein has one entry. This table has about 540,000 distinct CDR3 sequences, about a fifth appearing once. The specimen was PBMCs or a T cell subset sorted from them (not recorded which). The origin of this receptor is an adult woman who had mild COVID-19 (a few samples of this study predate the infection). Cell type and time point are not known.

The CDR3 is CSARGLGLSGTEAFF. The CDR3 bases are TGCAGTGCCAGGGGGTTGGGTTTAAGTGGTACTGAAGCTTTCTTT. This chain connects TRBV20-1 to TRBJ1-1, with 7 bases aligning to TRBD1. The germline V gene has CDR1 DFQATT and CDR2 SNEGSKA (reference sequence). The trim removed 6 bases at V and 5 bases at J, leaving 15 bases unmatched. The CDR3 has 15 amino acids.